Listed below are T cell receptor beta chains from one sample, sequenced in a study of blood T cells in healthy people across ages. TCRdb processed the 5' RACE reads anew with MiXCR; each CDR3 protein has one entry. This sample has about 1.7 million distinct CDR3 sequences, with 28% found just once. Sequenced: blood. Receptor source: a woman aged 30 to 39 in good health. The CDR3 runs from the conserved cysteine through the conserved F or W. Fields, in order: D gene, J gene, CDR3 length, clone size, V gene, CDR3 DNA, CDR3 protein. The D gene is left open where the match is weak. Clone size appears in some rows only: once, few, many, or a class for an expanded clone.

d_gene: TRBD1
j_gene: TRBJ1-1
len: 13
abundance: -
v_gene: TRBV20-1
CDR3nt: TGCAGTGTAGCGACAGGGGGCCGGACTGAAGCTTTCTTT
CDR3aa: CSVATGGRTEAFF

d_gene: -
j_gene: TRBJ2-3
len: 16
abundance: few
v_gene: TRBV5-1
CDR3nt: TGCGCCAGCAGCCTGAGGACGGCGGATAGCACAGATACGCAGTATTTT
CDR3aa: CASSLRTADSTDTQYF

d_gene: TRBD1
j_gene: TRBJ1-1
len: 15
abundance: few
v_gene: TRBV12-3/TRBV12-4
CDR3nt: TGTGCCAGCAGGTGGGACAGGGGCGGATACACTGAAGCTTTCTTT
CDR3aa: CASRWDRGGYTEAFF

d_gene: -
j_gene: TRBJ1-6
len: 14
abundance: -
v_gene: TRBV6-5
CDR3nt: TGTGCCAGCAGTCGGACGGCCGAAAATTCACCCCTCCACTTT
CDR3aa: CASSRTAENSPLHF

d_gene: -
j_gene: TRBJ2-5
len: 15
abundance: -
v_gene: TRBV18
CDR3nt: TGTGCCAGCTCACCCCCGGAGGGTTATGGAGGGACCCAGTACTTC
CDR3aa: CASSPPEGYGGTQYF

d_gene: TRBD1
j_gene: TRBJ2-5
len: 14
abundance: -
v_gene: TRBV5-1
CDR3nt: TGCGCCAGCAGCTCACAGGGGGCCGTAGAGACCCAGTACTTC
CDR3aa: CASSSQGAVETQYF

d_gene: -
j_gene: TRBJ2-1
len: 18
abundance: -
v_gene: TRBV7-2
CDR3nt: TGTGCCAGCAGCTCCCCGGAGGGCCGGAGGGCCGGCTACAATGAGCAGTTCTTC
CDR3aa: CASSSPEGRRAGYNEQFF

d_gene: TRBD1
j_gene: TRBJ2-7
len: 12
abundance: -
v_gene: TRBV20-1
CDR3nt: TGCAGTGCTGAATCGACAGGGGTCGAGCAGTACTTC
CDR3aa: CSAESTGVEQYF

d_gene: TRBD2
j_gene: TRBJ2-5
len: 16
abundance: -
v_gene: TRBV4-3
CDR3nt: TGCGCCAGCAGCCAAGCGCGCGGGAGGGGGGCAGAGACCCAGTACTTC
CDR3aa: CASSQARGRGAETQYF

d_gene: -
j_gene: TRBJ1-5
len: 17
abundance: few
v_gene: TRBV12-5
CDR3nt: TGTGCTAGTGGTTTGACCGGACGGATACTTAACAATCAGCCCCAGCATTTT
CDR3aa: CASGLTGRILNNQPQHF

d_gene: TRBD2
j_gene: TRBJ2-1
len: 17
abundance: -
v_gene: TRBV5-6
CDR3nt: TGTGCCAGCAGTCCCCTCGGGGGGTCCAGCTCCTACAATGGGCAGTTCTTC
CDR3aa: CASSPLGGSSSYNGQFF

d_gene: -
j_gene: TRBJ2-1
len: 13
abundance: -
v_gene: TRBV5-1
CDR3nt: TGCGCCAGCAGCTTGGGGAGTCCGAATGAGCAGTTCTTC
CDR3aa: CASSLGSPNEQFF

d_gene: TRBD1
j_gene: TRBJ2-7
len: 13
abundance: many
v_gene: TRBV20-1
CDR3nt: TGCAGTGCTATGGGACAGGGAAACTACGAGCAGTACTTC
CDR3aa: CSAMGQGNYEQYF

d_gene: -
j_gene: TRBJ2-3
len: 18
abundance: -
v_gene: TRBV30
CDR3nt: TGTGCCCGGAGTCCCGATTTCCCCCTGAGCGGGAGCACAGATACGCAGTATTTT
CDR3aa: CARSPDFPLSGSTDTQYF

d_gene: TRBD1
j_gene: TRBJ2-7
len: 13
abundance: few
v_gene: TRBV7-9
CDR3nt: TGTGCCAGCAGGGCGCAGGGGGCTGGCGAGCAGTACTTC
CDR3aa: CASRAQGAGEQYF